Each of the 31 T cell receptor beta chains below was sequenced from the same sample in a study of human T cells and chemical hapten exposure. Time point specified: healthy volunteer bleed at 2 weeks. Total RNA extraction was carried out from unfractionated whole blood. A single record per CDR3 protein comes from TCRdb applying MiXCR to the RACE reads. There are about 45,000 distinct CDR3 sequences in the sample; about 3.9% occur only once, and 1.6% lies in the top ten. The sample consisted of whole blood. These receptor sequences come from a female donor in good health. Some clones in this sample may be carry-over from other donors' samples.

The chain carries TRBV5-4 and TRBJ1-2, with D maybe TRBD1 (5 bases). V dropped 9 bases and J dropped 4 bases, with 16 bases sitting between them. Germline values: CDR1 SGHNT, CDR2 YYREEE (reference sequence). This CDR3 has 13 amino acids. The CDR3 nucleotides read TGTGCCACCAAAAGACCGGGGGGCTATGGCTACACCTTC. Translating gives CATKRPGGYGYTF.

This clonotype has only a few counts. This chain links TRBV12-3 or TRBV12-4 with TRBJ2-1, with TRBD2 identical over 16 bases. Losses at the gene ends were 5 bases for V and 9 bases for J; bases not matched to a gene: 7. The CDR3 length is 16 residues. The CDR3 protein is CASSVGTSGGVGEQFF. CDR3 bases: TGTGCCAGCAGTGTCGGGACTAGCGGGGGGGTGGGTGAGCAGTTCTTC.

This clonotype was observed at least ten times. This chain uses TRBV29-1 with TRBJ2-3, with D possibly matching TRBD1 (6 bases). The germline V gene encodes CDR1 SQVTM and CDR2 ANQGSEA. CDR3 size: 19 residues. V was cut by 0 bases and J by 1 base, with 23 bases left in between. The CDR3 DNA sequence: TGCAGCGTTGAAGATTCTGCCAGGGGAGAGTTTTGGGGCACAGATACGCAGTATTTT. It is translated as CSVEDSARGEFWGTDTQYF.

This clonotype was detected ten times or more. The chain couples TRBV5-1 to TRBJ1-1; possibly TRBD1 for D (6 bases). CDR1 and CDR2 from the germline V gene are SGHRS and YFSETQ. This CDR3 spans 15 amino acids. V was pared by 7 bases and J by 3 bases, with 19 bases between. The CDR3 here is CASGRAQGVDTEAFF. In DNA, the CDR3 is TGCGCCAGCGGCCGTGCACAGGGAGTAGACACTGAAGCTTTCTTT. The whole variable domain, remainder taken from reference TRBV5-1 and TRBJ1-1, is KAGVTQTPRYLIKTRGQQVTLSCSPISGHRSVSWYQQTPGQGLQFLFEYFSETQRNKGNFPGRFSGRQFSNSRSEMNVSTLELGDSALYLCASGRAQGVDTEAFFGQGTRLTVV.

Remarks on this clonotype: This could be a read error, since a much larger clone is one nucleotide away. The rearrangement joins TRBV6-1 to TRBJ2-7, with 11 bases lining up with TRBD2. The germline gives CDR1 MNHNS, CDR2 SASEGT. After removal of 6 bases from V and 3 bases from J, the junction contained 7 bases not matched to a gene. The CDR3 has 15 amino acids. The CDR3 sequence is CASRELAGVYYEQYF. As DNA, the CDR3 is TGTGCCAGCAGGGAACTAGCGGGGGTATACTACGAGCAGTACTTC.

This clonotype has a count of ten or more. The V call is TRBV4-1, the J call TRBJ2-1; 9 bases align to TRBD1. The V gene end was trimmed by 4 bases and the J gene end by 4 bases; junction bases not matched to a gene: 8. The CDR3 has 16 amino acids. The germline CDR1 and CDR2 sequences are MGHRA and YSYEKL. This CDR3 reads CASSLSPGQGYNEQFF. For the CDR3, the DNA is TGCGCCAGCAGCCTCAGCCCGGGACAGGGATACAATGAGCAGTTCTTC.

The CDR3 sequence is CASSQGPRAQPQHF. CDR3 nucleotide sequence: TGTGCCAGCAGCCAGGGACCCCGGGCTCAGCCCCAGCATTTT. This rearrangement joins TRBV3-1 to TRBJ1-5, with D perhaps TRBD1 (5 bases). The CDR3 is 14 amino acids. Trimming cost V 3 bases and J 6 bases, with 12 bases left between them. The germline CDR1 and CDR2 sequences are LGHDT and YNNKEL (reference sequence). The full variable domain, its missing parts supplied by reference TRBV3-1 and TRBJ1-5, is DTAVSQTPKYLVTQMGNDKSIKCEQNLGHDTMYWYKQDSKKFLKIMFSYNNKELIINETVPNRFSPKSPDKAHLNLHINSLELGDSAVYFCASSQGPRAQPQHFGDGTRLSIL.

The CDR3: CASSYSWTEAFF. The CDR3 region has the DNA TGTGCCAGCAGCTATTCGTGGACTGAAGCTTTCTTT. The chain carries TRBV7-9 and TRBJ1-1; D remains ambiguous. Germline-derived CDR1 and CDR2 are SEHNR and FQNEAQ (reference sequence). V shed 4 bases and J shed 5 bases, with 8 bases lying between them. The CDR3 consists of 12 residues.

This chain joins TRBV2 and TRBJ2-3; the D call may be TRBD1 or TRBD2 (5 bases each). CDR1 SNHLY and CDR2 FYNNEI come from the germline V gene. The CDR3 covers 12 residues. V dropped 8 bases and J dropped 0 bases, with 6 bases sitting between them. The CDR3 reads CASGDSTDTQYF. In DNA, the CDR3 is TGTGCCAGCGGGGACAGCACAGATACGCAGTATTTT.

This clonotype was counted ten times or more. The CDR3 nucleotides are TGTGCCTGGACCTCCGGGACTAGCGGGGGGGGCGAGCAGTACTTC. This encodes CAWTSGTSGGGEQYF. The chain joins TRBV30 to TRBJ2-7; 16 bases fit TRBD2. This CDR3 contains 15 residues. V was clipped by 4 bases and J by 6 bases; unmatched bases: 6. The germline CDR1 and CDR2 sequences are GTSNPN and SVGIG (reference sequence).

This clonotype has at least ten counts. V usage is TRBV7-2 and J usage is TRBJ2-3; the D call may be TRBD1 or TRBD2 (6 bases each). The V end lost 3 bases, the J end lost 6 bases, and 10 bases lay between the germline ends. The germline gives CDR1 SGHTA, CDR2 FQGNSA. The CDR3 loop spans 13 amino acids. The CDR3, as DNA: TGTGCCAGCAGCTTTCCGGGGGCGGATACGCAGTATTTT. Its translation is CASSFPGADTQYF.

This clonotype has at least ten counts. The chain is built from TRBV7-9 and TRBJ2-4; D is possibly TRBD1 or TRBD2 (5 bases each). Trimming took 3 bases from V and 7 from J, leaving 28 bases between them. The germline CDR1 and CDR2 sequences are SEHNR and FQNEAQ (reference sequence). The CDR3 loop spans 19 amino acids. The CDR3 DNA follows: TGTGCCAGCAGCTTTTCCACTACGGGACGAGGTGTAAAAAGGAACATTCAGTACTTC. This codes for CASSFSTTGRGVKRNIQYF.

With regard to this clonotype: A much larger clone lies a single base off, so this may be a read error. The J gene is TRBJ2-5, the V gene TRBV4-2; D is ambiguous. Looked up from germline, CDR1 is LGHNA and CDR2 is YNFKEQ. Trimming removed 4 bases from V and 5 bases from J, with 11 bases in between. CDR3 size: 13 residues. The CDR3 nucleotides read TGTGCCAGCAGCCTAGGACGAGTGGAGACCCAGTACTTC. Amino acids: CASSLGRVETQYF.

This clonotype came up many times. This sequence joins TRBV7-3 and TRBJ2-2, with a tentative D call TRBD2 (6 bases). The CDR3 loop spans 14 amino acids. Trimming left V 4 bases short and J 3 bases short, with 9 bases between. Germline values: CDR1 SGHTA, CDR2 FQGTGA. CDR3 sequence (DNA): TGTGCCAGCAGCTCGGGACTCCACACCGGGGAGCTGTTTTTT. Its protein product is CASSSGLHTGELFF.

This clonotype was detected many times. The J gene is TRBJ2-7, the V gene TRBV12-3 or TRBV12-4; maybe TRBD1 (5 bases). This CDR3 has 12 amino acids. With 5 bases removed from V and 7 bases from J, the gap between germline ends came to 12 bases. The CDR3 protein is CASSPRQREQYF. In DNA, the CDR3 is TGTGCCAGCAGTCCCCGACAGAGGGAGCAGTACTTC.

Only a few counts were recorded for this clonotype. The chain carries TRBV12-3 or TRBV12-4 and TRBJ2-6, with 8 bases aligning to TRBD1. With V trimmed by 5 bases and J by 4 bases, 10 bases remained unmatched. This CDR3 has 17 amino acids. The CDR3 bases are TGTGCCAGCAGTGATTGGTCAGGGGGCGCCGGGGCCAACGTCCTGACTTTC. This gives the protein CASSDWSGGAGANVLTF.

Ten or more counts support this clonotype. The chain links TRBV5-1 to TRBJ1-1, with D possibly matching TRBD1 (6 bases). The germline gives CDR1 SGHRS, CDR2 YFSETQ. The CDR3 runs 14 residues. With 4 bases removed from V and 1 base from J, the gap between germline ends came to 11 bases. The DNA of the CDR3 is TGCGCCAGCAGCCAACTGGACAGGAACACTGAAGCTTTCTTT. Amino acids: CASSQLDRNTEAFF.

This clonotype was counted many times. This CDR3 reads CASSPKIAGAASTDTQYF. The CDR3 DNA is TGCGCCAGCAGCCCCAAAATAGCGGGGGCTGCTAGCACAGATACGCAGTATTTT. The rearrangement uses TRBV5-1 and TRBJ2-3; 9 bases line up with TRBD2. CDR3 size: 18 residues. V shed 4 bases and J 0 bases; nucleotides not matched to a gene: 12. From germline, CDR1 is SGHRS and CDR2 YFSETQ.

This clonotype was seen only a few times. The chain recombines TRBV6-2 or TRBV6-3 with TRBJ2-1; weak D call: TRBD1 (5 bases). The CDR3 is made up of 16 amino acids. Germline CDR1 MNHEY, CDR2 SVGEGT. Trimming removed 2 bases at V and 3 bases at J, with 14 bases between. CDR3 loop: CASSYNVGAVYNEQFF. The DNA of the CDR3 is TGTGCCAGCAGTTACAATGTAGGGGCGGTCTACAATGAGCAGTTCTTC.

V usage is TRBV12-3 or TRBV12-4 and J usage is TRBJ2-3, with 10 positions matching TRBD2. V lost 6 bases to trimming and J lost 2 bases; unmatched junction nucleotides: 2. This CDR3 is 14 amino acids long. CDR3 nucleotides: TGTGCCAGCAGCCTAGCGGGGGACACAGATACGCAGTATTTT. Translated: CASSLAGDTDTQYF.

The gene calls are TRBV7-2 and TRBJ1-1; D is ambiguous. Between the trimmed V and J ends, which lost 1 base and 7 bases, there was a span of 10 bases. The CDR3 length is 13 residues. Germline V gene sequence: CDR1 SGHTA, CDR2 FQGNSA. The CDR3 DNA sequence: TGTGCCAGCAGCTTAGTGGGATTCGGTGAAGCTTTCTTT. This gives the protein CASSLVGFGEAFF.

As for this clonotype: Given a much more abundant clone one base away, this may be a read error. This chain links TRBV20-1 with TRBJ2-5; no clear D gene. The ends were cut back, 2 bases at V and 2 bases at J, with 12 bases in the middle. Germline values: CDR1 DFQATT, CDR2 SNEGSKA (reference sequence). The CDR3 spans 14 residues. The DNA for the CDR3 is TGCAGTGCTAGACATGGGCGAAAGCAAGAGACCCAGTACTTC. Translated: CSARHGRKQETQYF.

This clonotype was found many times. CDR3 residues: CASSLETGTEQFF. CDR3 nucleotides: TGTGCCAGCAGCTTAGAAACCGGGACTGAGCAGTTCTTC. This chain joins TRBV7-9 and TRBJ2-1, with D perhaps assigned TRBD1 or TRBD2 (5 bases each). The CDR3 totals 13 residues. Germline assignment: CDR1 SEHNR and CDR2 FQNEAQ (reference sequence). The V gene lost 1 base and the J gene lost 9 bases, with 10 bases spanning the gap.

In its sample, this clonotype was seen a few times. V usage is TRBV7-8 and J usage is TRBJ1-2, with a tentative D call TRBD1 (6 bases). The V gene's germline CDR1 is SGHVS and CDR2 FQNEAQ. This CDR3 has 15 amino acids. The ends were cut back, 1 base at V and 7 bases at J, with 16 bases in the middle. Here the CDR3 DNA reads TGTGCCAGCAGCTTAGGCCGTAGGAGGGGGTCTGGCTACACCTTC. It translates to CASSLGRRRGSGYTF.

This clonotype occurred a few times. The chain recombines TRBV14 with TRBJ2-3; no definite D call. Trimming removed 1 base at V and 4 bases at J, with 12 bases between. The CDR3 runs 15 residues. CDR1 is SGHDN and CDR2 is FVKESK in the germline V gene. In DNA, the CDR3 is TGTGCCAGCAGCCAAGGATTGGATCCGGCAGATACGCAGTATTTT. As protein: CASSQGLDPADTQYF.

This clonotype was seen repeatedly, ten times or more. The chain carries TRBV4-3 and TRBJ2-3; D remains unclear. With 0 bases removed from V and 1 base from J, the gap between germline ends came to 5 bases. CDR3 length equals 14 residues. The germline V gene encodes CDR1 LGHNA and CDR2 YSLEER. CDR3 loop: CASSQDAGTDTQYF. CDR3 coding DNA: TGCGCCAGCAGCCAAGATGCTGGCACAGATACGCAGTATTTT.

This clonotype was counted many times. The chain has TRBV9 and TRBJ1-1; TRBD1 matches 10 bases. The germline CDR1 and CDR2 sequences are SGDLS and YYNGEE. With V trimmed by 2 bases and J by 4 bases, 2 bases remained unmatched. The CDR3 loop spans 14 amino acids. CDR3 sequence reads: CASSVGQGSTEAFF. The DNA for the CDR3 is TGTGCCAGCAGCGTGGGACAGGGGAGCACTGAAGCTTTCTTT.

This clonotype was counted at least ten times. V usage is TRBV18 and J usage is TRBJ1-1; possibly TRBD1 for D (5 bases). V lost 4 bases to trimming and J lost 5 bases, with 17 bases between them. This CDR3 spans 15 amino acids. The germline V gene encodes CDR1 KGHSH and CDR2 LQKENI. The chain's CDR3 is CASSQPGTRETEAFF. DNA for the CDR3: TGTGCCAGCTCACAACCCGGGACCCGAGAGACTGAAGCTTTCTTT. Using reference TRBV18 and TRBJ1-1 for the parts outside the CDR3, the full variable domain is NAGVMQNPRHLVRRRGQEARLRCSPMKGHSHVYWYRQLPEEGLKFMVYLQKENIIDESGMPKERFSAEFPKEGPSILRIQQVVRGDSAAYFCASSQPGTRETEAFFGQGTRLTVV.

V is TRBV4-1 and J is TRBJ2-2; possible D gene TRBD1, 6 bases. The CDR3 consists of 16 residues. The V and J ends lost 0 bases and 3 bases respectively, with 11 bases between them. From germline, CDR1 is MGHRA and CDR2 YSYEKL. CDR3 region: CASSQDLGADTGELFF. CDR3 nucleotides: TGCGCCAGCAGCCAAGATTTGGGGGCCGACACCGGGGAGCTGTTTTTT.

This clonotype came up many times. The V gene is TRBV6-2 or TRBV6-3, the J gene TRBJ2-1, with TRBD2 matching 7 bases. The J segment lost 8 bases and the V segment lost 7 bases, leaving 8 bases of the junction unmatched. Germline CDR1 and CDR2: MNHEY and SVGEGT. The CDR3 has 13 residues. CDR3 amino acids: CASKRRGNDEQFF. The CDR3 DNA reads as TGTGCCAGCAAAAGGCGGGGGAACGATGAGCAGTTCTTC.

This clonotype was recorded at least ten times. DNA of the CDR3: TGTGCCAGCTCACCGTCCGCGAGCTCCTACAATGAGCAGTTCTTC. This sequence encodes CASSPSASSYNEQFF. V gene TRBV18 combines with J gene TRBJ2-1; D call uncertain. In germline, CDR1 is KGHSH, CDR2 LQKENI. This CDR3 has 15 residues. Trimming shortened V by 3 bases and J by 0 bases, and 9 bases separated the two germline ends.